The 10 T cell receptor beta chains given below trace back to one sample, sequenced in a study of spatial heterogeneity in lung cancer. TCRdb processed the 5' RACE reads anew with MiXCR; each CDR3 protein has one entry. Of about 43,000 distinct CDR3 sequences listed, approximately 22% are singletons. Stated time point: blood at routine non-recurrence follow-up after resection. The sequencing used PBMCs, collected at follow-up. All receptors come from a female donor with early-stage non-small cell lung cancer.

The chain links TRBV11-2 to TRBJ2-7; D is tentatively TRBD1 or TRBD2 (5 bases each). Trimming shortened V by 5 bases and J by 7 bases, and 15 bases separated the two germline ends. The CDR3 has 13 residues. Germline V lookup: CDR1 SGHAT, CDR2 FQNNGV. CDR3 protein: CASSPGPTWEQYV. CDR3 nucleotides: TGTGCCAGCAGCCCGGGGCCTACCTGGGAGCAGTACGTC.

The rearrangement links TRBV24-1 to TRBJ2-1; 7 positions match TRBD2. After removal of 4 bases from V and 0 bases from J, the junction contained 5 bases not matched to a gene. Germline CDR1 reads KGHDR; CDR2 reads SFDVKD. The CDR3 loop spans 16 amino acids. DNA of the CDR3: TGTGCCACCAGTGACCCTAGCGGAAGCTCCTACAATGAGCAGTTCTTC. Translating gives CATSDPSGSSYNEQFF.

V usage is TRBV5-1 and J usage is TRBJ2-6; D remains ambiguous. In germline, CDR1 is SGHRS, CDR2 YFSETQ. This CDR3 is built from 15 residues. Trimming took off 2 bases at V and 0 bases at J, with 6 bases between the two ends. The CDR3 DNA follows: TGCGCCAGCAGCTTTCGCCCCTCTGGGGCCAACGTCCTGACTTTC. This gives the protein CASSFRPSGANVLTF.

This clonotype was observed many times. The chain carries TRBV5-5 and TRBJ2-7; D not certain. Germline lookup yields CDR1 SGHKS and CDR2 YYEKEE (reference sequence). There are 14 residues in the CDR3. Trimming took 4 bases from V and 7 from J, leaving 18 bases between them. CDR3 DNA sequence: TGTGCCAGCAGCGTGGCGGTTGGGCAAGTTGAGCAGTACGTC. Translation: CASSVAVGQVEQYV.

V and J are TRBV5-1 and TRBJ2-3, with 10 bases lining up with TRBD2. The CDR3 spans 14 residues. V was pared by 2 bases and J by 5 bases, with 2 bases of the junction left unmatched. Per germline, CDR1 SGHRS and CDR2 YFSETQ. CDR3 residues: CASSFGLAEDTQYF. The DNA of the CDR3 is TGCGCCAGCAGCTTTGGACTAGCGGAAGATACGCAGTATTTT.

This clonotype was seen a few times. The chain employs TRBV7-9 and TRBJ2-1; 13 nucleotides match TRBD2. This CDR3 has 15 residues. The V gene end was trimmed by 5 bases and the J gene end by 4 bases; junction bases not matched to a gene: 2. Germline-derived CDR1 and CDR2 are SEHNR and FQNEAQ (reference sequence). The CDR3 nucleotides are TGTGCCAGCAGCCGACTAGCGGGGGGATACAATGAGCAGTTCTTC. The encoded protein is CASSRLAGGYNEQFF.

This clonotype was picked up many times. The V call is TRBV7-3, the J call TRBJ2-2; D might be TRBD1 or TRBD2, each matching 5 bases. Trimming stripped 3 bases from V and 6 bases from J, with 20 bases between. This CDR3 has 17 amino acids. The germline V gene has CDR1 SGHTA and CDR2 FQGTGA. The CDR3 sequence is CASSLTTQGIWAGELFF. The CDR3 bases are TGTGCCAGCAGCTTGACTACCCAGGGAATCTGGGCCGGGGAGCTGTTTTTT.

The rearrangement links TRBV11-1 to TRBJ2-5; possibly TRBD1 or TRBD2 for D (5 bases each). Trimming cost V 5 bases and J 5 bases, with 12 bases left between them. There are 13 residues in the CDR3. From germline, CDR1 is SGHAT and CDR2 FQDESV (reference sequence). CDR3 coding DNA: TGTGCCAGCAGCACGGGACCTAGGGAGACCCAGTACTTC. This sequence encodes CASSTGPRETQYF.

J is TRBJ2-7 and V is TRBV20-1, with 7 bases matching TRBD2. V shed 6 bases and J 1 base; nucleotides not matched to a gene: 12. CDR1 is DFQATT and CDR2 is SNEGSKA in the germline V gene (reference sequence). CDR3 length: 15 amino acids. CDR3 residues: CSAPDRAGPSYEQYF. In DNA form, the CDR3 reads TGCAGTGCGCCGGACCGAGCGGGACCTTCCTACGAGCAGTACTTC.

The CDR3 protein is CASSETRSANTGELFF. The CDR3 DNA reads TGTGCCAGCAGTGAAACCCGGTCGGCGAACACCGGGGAGCTGTTTTTT. The chain carries TRBV2 and TRBJ2-2, with no clear D. The CDR3 length is 16 residues. The ends were cut back, 2 bases at V and 0 bases at J, with 10 bases in the middle. The germline CDR1 and CDR2 sequences are SNHLY and FYNNEI.